Each of the 28 T cell receptor beta chains below was sequenced from the same sample in a study of blood T cell repertoires in COVID-19. Sequenced by immunoSEQ multiplex PCR; TCRdb stores in-frame clones only, minus some. The sample shows approximately 150,000 clones, 70% to 90% of them seen only once. The specimen sequenced was peripheral blood. These receptors all come from a woman in her forties or fifties with acute or convalescent COVID-19.

The chain employs TRBV18 and TRBJ1-6; TRBD1 matches at 7 bases. The CDR3 is 15 residues long. Per germline, CDR1 KGHSH and CDR2 LQKENI. J was trimmed by 5 bases and V by 3 bases; bases with no gene match: 4. For the CDR3, the DNA is TGTGCCAGCTCACCCGAGGACAGGAATAATTCACCCCTCCACTTT. Translation gives CASSPEDRNNSPLHF. The full variable domain, completed using reference TRBV18 and TRBJ1-6, is NAGVMQNPRHLVRRRGQEARLRCSPMKGHSHVYWYRQLPEEGLKFMVYLQKENIIDESGMPKERFSAEFPKEGPSILRIQQVVRGDSAAYFCASSPEDRNNSPLHFGNGTRLTVT.

The rearrangement links TRBV7-2 to TRBJ2-4, with D unclear. V lost 5 bases and J lost 0, with 8 bases in between. From germline, CDR1 is SGHTA and CDR2 FQGNSA. This CDR3 region has 14 residues. CDR3: CASSPSQAKNIQYF. The CDR3 DNA is TGTGCCAGCAGCCCAAGCCAAGCCAAAAACATTCAGTACTTC.

V usage is TRBV19 and J usage is TRBJ1-5, with TRBD1 matching over 10 bases. Germline V gives CDR1 LNHDA, CDR2 SQIVND (reference sequence). CDR3 size: 15 residues. The junction had 9 bases not matched to a gene; V was cut back by 5 bases and J by 8 bases. The CDR3 DNA is TGTGCCAGTAGTCCGGGACAGGGGTCCCATGAGCCCCAGCATTTT. This encodes CASSPGQGSHEPQHF.

V and J are TRBV14 and TRBJ2-5; weak D call: TRBD2 (6 bases). Germline V gene lookup returns CDR1 SGHDN and CDR2 FVKESK. The V end lost 3 bases, the J end lost 3 bases, and 8 bases lay between the germline ends. The CDR3 length is 13 residues. As DNA, the CDR3 is TGTGCCAGCAGCCAGTTAGCGGAAGAGACCCAGTACTTC. Protein sequence: CASSQLAEETQYF.

This clone was seen a single time. The CDR3 DNA is TGCGCCAGCAGCATAGCGTCCGAGCAGTACTTC. It is translated as CASSIASEQYF. The rearrangement uses TRBV5-1 and TRBJ2-7; possibly TRBD2 for D (5 bases). Trimming left V 4 bases short and J 6 bases short, with 8 bases between. Germline lookup yields CDR1 SGHRS and CDR2 YFSETQ. The CDR3 contains 11 residues.

The chain is built from TRBV18 and TRBJ1-2, with 9 bases matching TRBD1. This CDR3 spans 16 amino acids. The germline gives CDR1 KGHSH, CDR2 LQKENI. Losses at the gene ends were 3 bases for V and 4 bases for J; bases not matched to a gene: 9. CDR3 region: CASSPVPGQGIYGYTF. The CDR3 nucleotides are TGTGCCAGCTCACCGGTTCCGGGACAGGGAATCTATGGCTACACCTTC.

The rearrangement joins TRBV6-6 to TRBJ2-3; D gene unclear. CDR1 and CDR2 (germline): MNHNY, SVGAGI (reference sequence). Between the trimmed V and J ends, which lost 7 bases and 6 bases, there was a span of 17 bases. CDR3 length: 14 residues. DNA for the CDR3: TGTGCCAGCACCACACGAGGCTATTCGGATACGCAGTATTTT. Encoded protein: CASTTRGYSDTQYF.

The CDR3 bases are TGTGCCAGCAGAATTAAGGACAGTTCCTACGAGCAGTACTTC. Translated: CASRIKDSSYEQYF. This sequence joins TRBV6-5 and TRBJ2-7; a weak D match, TRBD1 (6 bases). The CDR3 sequence is 14 residues long. Trimming took 6 bases from V and 1 from J, leaving 13 bases between them. The germline V gene encodes CDR1 MNHEY and CDR2 SVGAGI.

The chain uses TRBV11-2 and TRBJ2-5; D is unclear. Germline values: CDR1 SGHAT, CDR2 FQNNGV. This CDR3 is built from 14 residues. V lost 0 bases and J 5 bases, leaving 10 bases between the germline ends. The CDR3 here is CASSLDRVSETQYF. The CDR3, as DNA: TGTGCCAGCAGCTTAGATCGTGTATCGGAGACCCAGTACTTC.

The gene calls are TRBV9 and TRBJ1-2; 7 nucleotides line up with TRBD1. Germline V lookup: CDR1 SGDLS, CDR2 YYNGEE. The CDR3 covers 16 residues. V shed 0 bases, J shed 7 bases, and the junction held 12 bases outside the gene matches. In DNA, the CDR3 is TGTGCCAGCAGCGTAGCTAGTGGCCGACAGGGAGGTGGCTACACCTTC. Its protein product is CASSVASGRQGGGYTF.

The gene calls are TRBV10-2 and TRBJ1-3, with a possible D match to TRBD1 (6 bases). Germline-derived CDR1 and CDR2 are WSHSY and SAAADI. V lost 3 bases and J lost 8, with 11 bases in between. This CDR3 has 13 residues. The CDR3 here is CASSEQGRHTIYF. The CDR3 DNA is TGCGCCAGCAGTGAACAGGGTCGACACACCATATATTTT.

This clone ranks as medium-sized (0.01 to 0.1%). At the DNA level, this CDR3 is encoded by other sequences in the same sample as well. This chain uses TRBV5-4 with TRBJ2-2, with a tentative D call TRBD1 (6 bases). The V gene's germline CDR1 is SGHNT and CDR2 YYREEE (reference sequence). This CDR3 is built from 14 residues. The V end was cut by 4 bases, the J end by 4 bases, with 11 bases between. The CDR3 sequence is CASSPGVSTGELFF. The DNA for the CDR3 is TGTGCCAGCAGCCCAGGGGTGAGCACCGGGGAGCTGTTTTTT.

V is TRBV21-1 and J is TRBJ2-5; TRBD1, the table's D call, was not compared with the DNA. TRBV21-1 has pseudogene status. The CDR3 loop spans 16 amino acids. The CDR3 protein is CASSKRVTGGQETQYF. CDR3 DNA: TGTGCCAGCAGCAAGCGAGTAACAGGGGGTCAAGAGACCCAGTACTTC.

The rearrangement uses TRBV11-2 and TRBJ1-2; D perhaps matches TRBD1 (6 bases). CDR1 is SGHAT and CDR2 is FQNNGV in the germline V gene. CDR3 length: 16 amino acids. Trimming took 5 bases from V and 7 from J, leaving 23 bases between them. The CDR3 DNA sequence: TGTGCCAGCAGCCTAGGGGGGGGCGCACGGTCCTCTGGCTACACCTTC. Translated: CASSLGGGARSSGYTF.

This sequence joins TRBV7-9 and TRBJ1-6, with D tentatively TRBD1 (6 bases). The CDR3 has 18 residues. V gave up 5 bases and J gave up 8 bases, with 25 bases separating them. Germline CDR1 is SEHNR and CDR2 is FQNEAQ (reference sequence). The CDR3 DNA reads TGTGCCAGCAGCCGAGTGCTAACGGACAGCACGGGGTATTCACCCCTCCACTTT. It is translated as CASSRVLTDSTGYSPLHF.

The chain couples TRBV18 to TRBJ1-3; 9 bases are a match to TRBD1. V shed 2 bases and J 6 bases; nucleotides not matched to a gene: 5. Germline V gene lookup returns CDR1 KGHSH and CDR2 LQKENI. CDR3 size: 15 residues. The CDR3 DNA sequence: TGTGCCAGCTCACCAAATTGGACAGGGGAAAACACCATATATTTT. It codes for CASSPNWTGENTIYF.

The chain carries TRBV4-3 and TRBJ1-1; the D is unclear. The CDR3 is 13 residues long. Deletions cut 0 bases from V and 11 bases from J, with 13 bases between. From germline, CDR1 is LGHNA and CDR2 YSLEER. The CDR3 region is CASSQEAPNSAFF. The CDR3 DNA reads as TGCGCCAGCAGCCAAGAAGCGCCGAACTCGGCTTTCTTT.

CDR3 amino acids: CASSVGQVGGELFF. DNA of the CDR3: TGTGCCAGCAGCGTAGGACAGGTGGGCGGGGAGCTGTTTTTT. This chain joins TRBV9 and TRBJ2-2, with a tentative D call TRBD1 (6 bases). V was clipped by 0 bases and J by 7 bases, with 10 bases between them. The CDR3 length is 14 residues. Germline V gives CDR1 SGDLS, CDR2 YYNGEE. The full variable domain, rest sourced from reference TRBV9 and TRBJ2-2, is DSGVTQTPKHLITATGQRVTLRCSPRSGDLSVYWYQQSLDQGLQFLIQYYNGEERAKGNILERFSAQQFPDLHSELNLSSLELGDSALYFCASSVGQVGGELFFGEGSRLTVL.

With regard to this clone: The same CDR3 is also encoded by other DNA sequences in this sample. In DNA form, the CDR3 reads TGCGCCAGCAGCCCGGGACAGGGGGGCGAAAAACTGTTTTTT. Protein: CASSPGQGGEKLFF. V and J are TRBV5-1 and TRBJ1-4; 11 bases agree with TRBD1. V shed 4 bases and J 8 bases; nucleotides not matched to a gene: 4. The germline gives CDR1 SGHRS, CDR2 YFSETQ. This CDR3 spans 14 amino acids.

This clone was seen more than once but under ten times. Other DNA sequences within the sample encode an identical CDR3. The chain has TRBV2 and TRBJ1-5, with 8 bases lining up with TRBD1. Germline V lookup: CDR1 SNHLY, CDR2 FYNNEI. After removal of 3 bases from V and 4 bases from J, the junction contained 2 bases not matched to a gene. The CDR3 has 14 residues. The CDR3 DNA reads as TGTGCCAGCAGTGAGGGGACAGGAAATCAGCCCCAGCATTTT. Protein product: CASSEGTGNQPQHF.

This chain uses TRBV30 with TRBJ2-3, with D maybe TRBD2 (6 bases). Trimming stripped 0 bases from V and 3 bases from J, with 13 bases between. The CDR3 length is 15 residues. Germline V gives CDR1 GTSNPN, CDR2 SVGIG (reference sequence). The CDR3 coding sequence is TGTGCCTGGAGTGTTGTATCTAGCGAGACAGATACGCAGTATTTT. As protein: CAWSVVSSETDTQYF. The full variable domain, in which reference TRBV30 and TRBJ2-3 provide the parts outside the CDR3, is SQTIHQWPATLVQPVGSPLSLECTVEGTSNPNLYWYRQAAGRGLQLLFYSVGIGQISSEVPQNLSASRPQDRQFILSSKKLLLSDSGFYLCAWSVVSSETDTQYFGPGTRLTVL.

Written as DNA, the CDR3 is TGTGCCAGCAGCCCAATCCAGAACTATGGCTACACCTTC. This encodes CASSPIQNYGYTF. The V and J genes are TRBV5-5 and TRBJ1-2; unclear D gene. V lost 4 bases and J 2 bases, leaving 9 bases between the germline ends. CDR3 length: 13 amino acids. Germline V gene lookup returns CDR1 SGHKS and CDR2 YYEKEE (reference sequence).

This rearrangement joins TRBV30 to TRBJ1-5; possible D gene TRBD1, 5 bases. CDR3 length: 16 residues. Germline loops: CDR1 GTSNPN, CDR2 SVGIG (reference sequence). V gave up 0 bases and J gave up 0 bases, with 12 bases separating them. The CDR3 DNA sequence: TGTGCCTGGAGTGTAAAAGGGGTTTATAGCAATCAGCCCCAGCATTTT. It is translated as CAWSVKGVYSNQPQHF.

V and J are TRBV28 and TRBJ1-2, with 8 bases identical to TRBD1. CDR3 size: 13 residues. The germline gives CDR1 MDHEN, CDR2 SYDVKM. The junction had 6 bases not matched to a gene; V was cut back by 6 bases and J by 6 bases. The CDR3 region has the DNA TGTGCCAGCAGCACAGGGGGAACGAATGGCTACACCTTC. This translates into CASSTGGTNGYTF.

The V gene is TRBV27, the J gene TRBJ2-3, with a possible D match to TRBD1 (5 bases). The CDR3 runs to 15 residues. Germline lookup yields CDR1 MNHEY and CDR2 SMNVEV (reference sequence). Trimming pared 4 bases from V and 3 bases from J, leaving 14 bases between. This chain's CDR3 is CASSSPGPGTDTQYF. In DNA, the CDR3 is TGTGCCAGCAGTTCGCCGGGCCCAGGGACAGATACGCAGTATTTT.

The V call is TRBV5-5, the J call TRBJ1-3, with D unresolved. The CDR3 length is 14 residues. Trimming took off 5 bases at V and 2 bases at J, with 11 bases between the two ends. CDR1 and CDR2 (germline): SGHKS, YYEKEE (reference sequence). The CDR3 region is CASRADGAGNTIYF. The CDR3 coding sequence is TGTGCCAGCAGAGCCGACGGGGCTGGAAACACCATATATTTT.

This rearrangement joins TRBV19 to TRBJ1-3, with D perhaps matching TRBD1 (5 bases). V lost 4 bases, J lost 3 bases, and 16 bases lay in between. The germline V gene has CDR1 LNHDA and CDR2 SQIVND (reference sequence). This CDR3 comprises 16 residues. This CDR3 reads CASSTRRDAGGNTIYF. DNA for the CDR3: TGTGCCAGTAGTACACGGAGGGACGCCGGTGGAAACACCATATATTTT.

V gene TRBV13 combines with J gene TRBJ1-2; TRBD1 agrees at 12 bases. V shed 5 bases, J shed 6 bases, and the junction held 7 bases outside the gene matches. Germline CDR1 reads PRHDT; CDR2 reads FYEKMQ (reference sequence). The CDR3 is 15 residues long. The CDR3 nucleotides read TGTGCCAGCAGCGCCGGGGACAGGGGGCGACATGGCTACACCTTC. This encodes CASSAGDRGRHGYTF. Combining the CDR3 with reference TRBV13 and TRBJ1-2 gives the whole variable domain AAGVIQSPRHLIKEKRETATLKCYPIPRHDTVYWYQQGPGQDPQFLISFYEKMQSDKGSIPDRFSAQQFSDYHSELNMSSLELGDSALYFCASSAGDRGRHGYTFGSGTRLTVV.